Described below is a single T cell receptor beta chain sequence and its context. Its cognate antigen is unknown. Sequenced by immunoSEQ multiplex PCR; TCRdb stores in-frame clones only, minus some. The sample has roughly 5,300 clones; about 70% are singletons. The entry originates in a study of high-grade serous ovarian cancer treatment subgroups. Study background: Each sample yielded on average roughly 8,200 unique TCR beta rearrangements from approximately 15,000 reads.

Overall study results and limits: Tumors within one patient showed repertoire similarity of roughly 0.1 to 0.8.

Tumor tissue was taken before any definitive surgery or chemotherapy was given. Per the germline V gene, CDR1 is LGHNA and CDR2 is YNFKEQ. The CDR3 covers 15 residues. Trimming removed 4 bases from V and 0 bases from J, with 10 bases in between. The sequenced sample consisted of tumor tissue. V gene TRBV4-2 combines with J gene TRBJ2-1; D gene uncertain. The TCR originated in a human patient with high-grade serous ovarian cancer. The CDR3 sequence: CASSRESSSYNEQFF. CDR3 bases: TGTGCCAGCAGCCGTGAGAGCAGCTCCTACAATGAGCAGTTCTTC.